These 28 T cell receptor beta chains were all obtained from the same sample, sequenced in a study of naive and memory T cell subsets. Both TRBC1 and TRBC2 were covered by a beta constant-region primer of two equimolar oligonucleotides. The ligated cDNA underwent four PCR rounds using SP2 and nested alpha and beta constant-region primers. TCRdb recomputed calls from the UMI-ligation and nested PCR reads with MiXCR, one row per CDR3 protein. The sample lists 100,000 to 150,000 distinct CDR3 sequences, roughly 36% occurring once. The source material was central memory CD4+ T cells from blood. The origin of the receptors is a human donor in good health.

J is TRBJ1-5 and V is TRBV12-3 or TRBV12-4; D may be TRBD1 (5 bases). The CDR3 length is 14 residues. V dropped 6 bases and J dropped 0 bases, with 9 bases sitting between them. The CDR3 loop reads CASRGEFSNQPQHF. Here the CDR3 DNA reads TGTGCCAGCAGAGGGGAGTTTAGCAATCAGCCCCAGCATTTT.

This clonotype was seen a handful of times. The chain employs TRBV2 and TRBJ1-1; 7 bases line up with TRBD1. Germline lookup yields CDR1 SNHLY and CDR2 FYNNEI. CDR3 size: 14 residues. The ends lost 6 bases at V and 1 base at J; junction bases unmatched: 5. This CDR3 is CASRSGGTNTEAFF. In DNA, the CDR3 is TGTGCCAGCAGATCAGGGGGAACGAACACTGAAGCTTTCTTT. The full variable domain, its missing parts supplied by reference TRBV2 and TRBJ1-1, is EPEVTQTPSHQVTQMGQEVILRCVPISNHLYFYWYRQILGQKVEFLVSFYNNEISEKSEIFDDQFSVERPDGSNFTLKIRSTKLEDSAMYFCASRSGGTNTEAFFGQGTRLTVV.

There are a few counts of this clonotype. The CDR3 region has the DNA TGTGCCAGCAGCTTGGGACAGGGGTCAGATACGCAGTATTTT. This gives the protein CASSLGQGSDTQYF. The V gene is TRBV5-4, the J gene TRBJ2-3; 8 bases agree with TRBD1. CDR3 length: 14 residues. In germline, CDR1 is SGHNT, CDR2 YYREEE (reference sequence). With V trimmed by 0 bases and J by 4 bases, 1 base remained unmatched. Complete variable domain (other parts from reference TRBV5-4 and TRBJ2-3): ETGVTQSPTHLIKTRGQQVTLRCSSQSGHNTVSWYQQALGQGPQFIFQYYREEENGRGNFPPRFSGLQFPNYSSELNVNALELDDSALYLCASSLGQGSDTQYFGPGTRLTVL.

The gene calls are TRBV5-1 and TRBJ2-5, with D uncertain. V dropped 3 bases and J dropped 5 bases, with 17 bases sitting between them. Germline loops: CDR1 SGHRS, CDR2 YFSETQ. CDR3 length equals 15 residues. CDR3 sequence reads: CASSYRLGSGETQYF. The CDR3 bases are TGCGCCAGCAGCTATCGATTGGGCAGTGGGGAGACCCAGTACTTC. Filled out from reference TRBV5-1 and TRBJ2-5, the complete variable domain reads KAGVTQTPRYLIKTRGQQVTLSCSPISGHRSVSWYQQTPGQGLQFLFEYFSETQRNKGNFPGRFSGRQFSNSRSEMNVSTLELGDSALYLCASSYRLGSGETQYFGPGTRLLVL.

DNA of the CDR3: TGTGCCAGCAGGGGGCGGACAGGAAACAATGAGCAGTTCTTC. Protein sequence: CASRGRTGNNEQFF. The chain combines TRBV6-5 with TRBJ2-1; 7 positions match TRBD1. The germline CDR1 and CDR2 sequences are MNHEY and SVGAGI. CDR3 size: 14 residues. Trimming took 6 bases from V and 5 from J; bases not matched to a gene: 7.

This chain joins TRBV20-1 and TRBJ2-7, with 10 positions matching TRBD2. The CDR3 sequence is 14 residues long. CDR1 DFQATT and CDR2 SNEGSKA come from the germline V gene (reference sequence). The junction had 11 bases not matched to a gene; V was cut back by 6 bases and J by 6 bases. The chain's CDR3 is CSAQTSGNVGEQYF. As DNA, the CDR3 is TGCAGTGCACAAACTAGCGGGAACGTTGGCGAGCAGTACTTC.

In this sample, this clonotype turned up many times. V gene TRBV19 combines with J gene TRBJ2-5; 13 bases align to TRBD2. CDR3 length: 16 amino acids. Trimming cost V 5 bases and J 5 bases; bases outside gene matches: 8. CDR1 is LNHDA and CDR2 is SQIVND in the germline V gene (reference sequence). CDR3 in amino acids: CASSQEGLAGWETQYF. The CDR3 nucleotides are TGTGCCAGTAGTCAAGAGGGACTAGCGGGATGGGAGACCCAGTACTTC. Supplemented by reference TRBV19 and TRBJ2-5, the full variable domain reads DGGITQSPKYLFRKEGQNVTLSCEQNLNHDAMYWYRQDPGQGLRLIYYSQIVNDFQKGDIAEGYSVSREKKESFPLTVTSAQKNPTAFYLCASSQEGLAGWETQYFGPGTRLLVL.

The V and J genes are TRBV14 and TRBJ2-7; TRBD2 matches at 9 bases. This CDR3 contains 16 residues. With V trimmed by 5 bases and J by 3 bases, 11 bases remained unmatched. Germline lookup yields CDR1 SGHDN and CDR2 FVKESK. Written as DNA, the CDR3 is TGTGCCAGCAGCGACCCCCCGACTAGCGGATTCTACGAGCAGTACTTC. Encoded protein: CASSDPPTSGFYEQYF.

This clonotype was observed many times. This sequence joins TRBV24-1 and TRBJ2-3; tentatively, D is TRBD1 (5 bases). Trimming pared 0 bases from V and 0 bases from J, leaving 6 bases between. The CDR3 has 15 amino acids. Germline V gives CDR1 KGHDR, CDR2 SFDVKD. The CDR3: CATSDLRGSTDTQYF. DNA of the CDR3: TGTGCCACCAGTGATTTGAGGGGTAGCACAGATACGCAGTATTTT.

The table lists this clonotype with a count of one. The chain is built from TRBV5-4 and TRBJ2-1; 8 bases match TRBD2. V shed 0 bases, J shed 4 bases, and the junction held 6 bases outside the gene matches. The CDR3 runs 16 residues. The germline CDR1 and CDR2 sequences are SGHNT and YYREEE (reference sequence). The CDR3 DNA reads as TGTGCCAGCAGCTTGGGGAGCGGGAGAACGTACAATGAGCAGTTCTTC. This sequence encodes CASSLGSGRTYNEQFF.

The CDR3: CASRSRDRGRSNTEAFF. CDR3 DNA sequence: TGTGCCAGCAGATCCCGGGACAGGGGGAGGTCGAACACTGAAGCTTTCTTT. The V call is TRBV6-5, the J call TRBJ1-1; 11 nucleotides match TRBD1. From germline, CDR1 is MNHEY and CDR2 SVGAGI. V lost 6 bases and J lost 1; bases outside the gene matches: 10. The CDR3 sequence is 17 residues long.

The sample holds a few counts of this clonotype. The rearrangement links TRBV20-1 to TRBJ2-1; D is tentatively TRBD1 or TRBD2 (6 bases each). The CDR3 spans 12 residues. The V end lost 6 bases, the J end lost 7 bases, and 13 bases lay between the germline ends. Germline loops: CDR1 DFQATT, CDR2 SNEGSKA (reference sequence). The CDR3 DNA sequence: TGCAGTGCGAGGTGGGGGGCAAATGAGCAGTTCTTC. This gives the protein CSARWGANEQFF.

The rearrangement joins TRBV5-1 to TRBJ2-7; no firm D call. Germline CDR1 is SGHRS and CDR2 is YFSETQ. CDR3 length equals 14 residues. V was shortened by 2 bases and J by 0 bases, with 9 bases between the two germline ends. The DNA for the CDR3 is TGCGCCAGCAGCTTCCTCGGGTACTCCTACGAGCAGTACTTC. Translating gives CASSFLGYSYEQYF.

This clonotype turned up a few times. V gene TRBV12-3 or TRBV12-4 combines with J gene TRBJ2-1, with 9 bases lining up with TRBD2. J lost 6 bases, V lost 6 bases, and 6 bases had no gene match. This CDR3 spans 14 amino acids. The CDR3 region has the DNA TGTGCCAGCAGAAAGAGCGGGAGGATCAATGAGCAGTTCTTC. This translates into CASRKSGRINEQFF.

This clonotype showed up just a few times. The chain uses TRBV3-1 and TRBJ2-7; TRBD2 aligns across 10 bases. The CDR3 is 14 residues long. CDR1 is LGHDT, CDR2 YNNKEL, per germline (reference sequence). The trim removed 3 bases at V and 3 bases at J, leaving 2 bases unmatched. CDR3 sequence reads: CASSHTSGNYEQYF. The CDR3 DNA sequence: TGTGCCAGCAGCCACACTAGCGGGAACTACGAGCAGTACTTC.

This clonotype was seen a few times. The V gene is TRBV4-3, the J gene TRBJ2-1; D is perhaps TRBD1 (6 bases). CDR1 and CDR2 (germline): LGHNA, YSLEER. The V end was cut by 0 bases, the J end by 4 bases, with 13 bases between. This CDR3 region has 16 residues. The chain's CDR3 is CASSQEAGVAYNEQFF. For the CDR3, the DNA is TGCGCCAGCAGCCAAGAAGCAGGGGTCGCGTACAATGAGCAGTTCTTC.

The chain carries TRBV18 and TRBJ2-1; no clear D. The CDR3 covers 11 residues. Germline assignment: CDR1 KGHSH and CDR2 LQKENI. Trimming left V 4 bases short and J 7 bases short, with 5 bases between. The CDR3 coding sequence is TGTGCCAGCTCACGAGAGAATGAGCAGTTCTTC. It encodes CASSRENEQFF.

This clonotype was counted between two and nine times. The chain has TRBV3-1 and TRBJ2-1; 7 nucleotides match TRBD1. The CDR3 is made up of 15 amino acids. The junction had 7 bases not matched to a gene; V was cut back by 1 base and J by 7 bases. CDR1 is LGHDT and CDR2 is YNNKEL in the germline V gene (reference sequence). For the CDR3, the DNA is TGTGCCAGCAGCCAAGGTGCAGGGGGAAGGAATGAGCAGTTCTTC. As protein: CASSQGAGGRNEQFF.

There are many counts of this clonotype. The chain combines TRBV4-3 with TRBJ2-1; TRBD2 is a possible D gene (6 bases). The CDR3 loop spans 16 amino acids. Between the trimmed V and J ends, which lost 1 base and 9 bases, there was a span of 19 bases. Per the germline V gene, CDR1 is LGHNA and CDR2 is YSLEER. CDR3 region: CASSQATPGLFSEQFF. CDR3 sequence (DNA): TGCGCCAGCAGCCAAGCCACACCGGGACTTTTCAGTGAGCAGTTCTTC.

This clonotype was counted once. This rearrangement joins TRBV7-2 to TRBJ1-5; 10 bases line up with TRBD1. CDR1 and CDR2 from the germline V gene are SGHTA and FQGNSA. This CDR3 contains 15 residues. Germline trimming cut 5 bases from V and 5 bases from J; bases unmatched to any gene: 6. CDR3 sequence: CASSRTGGRDQPQHF. The CDR3 region has the DNA TGTGCCAGCAGCCGGACAGGGGGTCGGGATCAGCCCCAGCATTTT.

This clonotype occurred a few times. The chain has TRBV6-4 and TRBJ2-1; tentatively, D is TRBD2 (5 bases). V lost 6 bases, J lost 5 bases, and 14 bases lay in between. CDR1 and CDR2 (germline): MRHNA, SNTAGT. The CDR3 sequence is 14 residues long. The CDR3 spells CASSLGAADNEQFF. CDR3 DNA sequence: TGTGCCAGCAGCCTCGGAGCGGCCGACAATGAGCAGTTCTTC.

V gene TRBV6-5 combines with J gene TRBJ2-3, with 10 positions matching TRBD2. The CDR3 runs 16 residues. The germline V gene encodes CDR1 MNHEY and CDR2 SVGAGI. V was pared by 6 bases and J by 1 base, with 7 bases of the junction left unmatched. For the CDR3, the DNA is TGTGCCAGCAGCCAAACCGGGACTAGCGGCACAGATACGCAGTATTTT. Its translation is CASSQTGTSGTDTQYF.

The V gene is TRBV24-1, the J gene TRBJ2-1; 7 bases fit TRBD2. Per the germline V gene, CDR1 is KGHDR and CDR2 is SFDVKD. V lost 4 bases and J lost 4; bases outside the gene matches: 12. The CDR3 length is 17 residues. The CDR3 loop reads CATSESPRAGTYNEQFF. CDR3 DNA sequence: TGTGCCACCAGTGAGTCCCCTCGAGCGGGAACATACAATGAGCAGTTCTTC.

About this clonotype: One end of the junction is discordant with germline, which a read error may explain. This chain connects TRBV4-3 to TRBJ2-3, with TRBD2 matching 7 bases. Germline V gives CDR1 LGHNA, CDR2 YSLEER. The CDR3 spans 17 residues. The CDR3 DNA reads TGCGCCAGCAGCCAAGATCTGGCGGGAGTCGGGTCAGATCCGCAGTATTTT. Translation gives CASSQDLAGVGSDPQYF.

The chain uses TRBV6-6 and TRBJ1-5; TRBD1 might be the D (6 bases). Trimming took 6 bases from V and 0 from J, leaving 12 bases between them. Germline assignment: CDR1 MNHNY and CDR2 SVGAGI (reference sequence). This CDR3 has 15 residues. The CDR3 nucleotides read TGTGCCAGCAGCCTTACAGGGAATAGCAATCAGCCCCAGCATTTT. Protein product: CASSLTGNSNQPQHF.

This clonotype was seen more than once but under ten times. CDR3 residues: CATSRKDRGIEGTQYF. The CDR3 nucleotides read TGTGCCACCAGCAGAAAAGACAGGGGGATAGAAGGGACCCAGTACTTC. The rearrangement links TRBV15 to TRBJ2-5; 9 nucleotides agree with TRBD1. The CDR3 spans 16 residues. Germline lookup yields CDR1 LNHNV and CDR2 YYDKDF (reference sequence). V was clipped by 2 bases and J by 7 bases; unmatched bases: 11.

This clonotype has just a few counts. The J gene is TRBJ1-5, the V gene TRBV7-2; D is possibly TRBD1 (5 bases). This CDR3 is 15 amino acids long. Trimming cost V 1 base and J 7 bases, with 14 bases left between them. The V gene's germline CDR1 is SGHTA and CDR2 FQGNSA. CDR3 sequence reads: CASSLGEGRLQPQHF. In nucleotides, the CDR3 is TGTGCCAGCAGCTTAGGTGAGGGACGGTTGCAGCCCCAGCATTTT.

On this clonotype itself: The conserved phenylalanine or tryptophan is not found at the CDR3 terminus, so this likely reflects a read error. This sequence joins TRBV12-3 or TRBV12-4 and TRBJ2-1; the match to TRBD2 covers 13 bases. Trimming at V came to 1 base and at J to 7 bases, leaving 4 bases not matched to a gene. This CDR3 contains 16 residues. The CDR3 DNA sequence: TGTGCCAGCAGTTTAGGGACTAGCGGGAGTATGAATGAGCAGTTCTTA. Its protein product is CASSLGTSGSMNEQFL.